This paragraph covers one TCR beta chain sequence. Its antigen remains unknown. This sample stems from a study of PD-1 blockade in classical Hodgkin lymphoma. Study-level information: Nivolumab was administered to patients intravenously at 3 mg/kg every 2 weeks. Whole-study findings and limits: The study found that TCR diversity rose significantly by C4D1 in CD4+ but not CD8+ cells. Patients newly diagnosed and complete responders had comparable baseline diversity.

Germline V CDR1 and CDR2: SGDLS, YYNGEE. The V gene end was trimmed by 3 bases and the J gene end by 0 bases; junction bases not matched to a gene: 13. This CDR3 spans 19 amino acids. Clones were read by immunoSEQ multiplex PCR, and TCRdb kept only the in-frame ones, dropping some. The sample carries 40,000 to 45,000 clones, around 72% recorded once. Every single patient, without exception, relapsed after autologous stem cell transplantation, and brentuximab vedotin exposure varied. Progressive disease, partial response or complete response was each patient's best response. The rearrangement joins TRBV9 to TRBJ1-4; 8 positions agree with TRBD1. This receptor was identified in a human donor with classical Hodgkin lymphoma. Sample: peripheral blood mononuclear cells (PBMCs), taken before the second cycle of nivolumab. The CDR3 spells CASSAERIRGLATNEKLFF. The CDR3 DNA reads as TGTGCCAGCAGCGCCGAACGGATCAGGGGGCTTGCAACTAATGAAAAACTGTTTTTT.